Listed here are 29 T cell receptor beta chains from one sample, sequenced in a study of blood T cell repertoires in COVID-19. Libraries were prepared by immunoSEQ multiplex PCR; TCRdb keeps only in-frame clonotypes and omits some of them. The data contain 150,000 to 200,000 clones, around nine tenths of them singletons. The sequenced sample consisted of peripheral blood. The receptors stem from a man aged 18 to 35 with active or convalescent COVID-19.

CDR3 region: CASSLLRGTGANVLTF. The CDR3 region has the DNA TGTGCCAGCAGCTTGCTGAGGGGGACTGGGGCCAACGTCCTGACTTTC. The chain couples TRBV5-6 to TRBJ2-6; weak D call: TRBD1 (6 bases). The V gene's germline CDR1 is SGHDT and CDR2 YYEEEE. V lost 1 base to trimming and J lost 2 bases, with 10 bases between them. The length of the CDR3 is 16 residues. Combining the CDR3 with reference TRBV5-6 and TRBJ2-6 gives the whole variable domain DAGVTQSPTHLIKTRGQQVTLRCSPKSGHDTVSWYQQALGQGPQFIFQYYEEEERQRGNFPDRFSGHQFPNYSSELNVNALLLGDSALYLCASSLLRGTGANVLTFGAGSRLTVL.

V and J are TRBV4-3 and TRBJ2-2; 8 positions match TRBD2. V was clipped by 0 bases and J by 3 bases; unmatched bases: 6. The CDR3 loop spans 17 amino acids. Germline V CDR1 and CDR2: LGHNA, YSLEER. The CDR3 sequence: CASSQDRGLGYTGELFF. CDR3 nucleotide sequence: TGCGCCAGCAGCCAAGATAGGGGACTAGGTTACACCGGGGAGCTGTTTTTT.

The chain couples TRBV19 to TRBJ2-3, with TRBD2 matching 10 bases. The CDR3 sequence is 14 residues long. J was trimmed by 1 base and V by 6 bases; bases with no gene match: 1. Germline lookup yields CDR1 LNHDA and CDR2 SQIVND (reference sequence). The CDR3 DNA reads as TGTGCCAGTAGGCTAGCGGGGGGCACAGATACGCAGTATTTT. This translates into CASRLAGGTDTQYF.

The chain is built from TRBV25-1 and TRBJ2-5, with 7 positions matching TRBD2. Germline-derived CDR1 and CDR2 are MGHDK and SYGVNS. The CDR3 runs to 18 residues. The J segment lost 0 bases and the V segment lost 4 bases, leaving 14 bases of the junction unmatched. This CDR3 is CASSGWRERAGYQETQYF. CDR3 DNA: TGTGCCAGCAGTGGATGGCGGGAGCGAGCGGGGTACCAAGAGACCCAGTACTTC.

Only a few counts were recorded for this clone. V usage is TRBV6-5 and J usage is TRBJ1-1; weak D call: TRBD1 (6 bases). The CDR3 sequence is 11 residues long. Germline values: CDR1 MNHEY, CDR2 SVGAGI. With 5 bases removed from V and 7 bases from J, the gap between germline ends came to 8 bases. The CDR3 protein is CASSQGSEAFF. CDR3 nucleotide sequence: TGTGCCAGCAGTCAGGGGAGTGAAGCTTTCTTT.

This clone came up a few times. The CDR3 DNA follows: TGTGCCAGCAGCCAAGATCGAGGGCTGAACACTGAAGCTTTCTTT. This translates into CASSQDRGLNTEAFF. The J gene is TRBJ1-1, the V gene TRBV4-2; D is unclear. Germline V gives CDR1 LGHNA, CDR2 YNFKEQ. The ends were cut back, 0 bases at V and 0 bases at J, with 8 bases in the middle. The CDR3 covers 15 residues.

V is TRBV9 and J is TRBJ2-3; 9 nucleotides agree with TRBD2. Trimming removed 0 bases from V and 0 bases from J; junction bases left unmatched: 11. The CDR3 is 19 residues long. Germline CDR1 and CDR2: SGDLS and YYNGEE. The CDR3 sequence is CASSVEAGGSLVSTDTQYF. Here the CDR3 DNA reads TGTGCCAGCAGCGTAGAAGCGGGGGGATCTCTGGTTAGCACAGATACGCAGTATTTT.

CDR3 protein: CASSFAGSNTEAFF. As DNA, the CDR3 is TGTGCCAGCAGCTTCGCCGGGTCGAACACTGAAGCTTTCTTT. The chain uses TRBV7-6 and TRBJ1-1; D not resolved. The ends were cut back, 3 bases at V and 1 base at J, with 9 bases in the middle. This CDR3 spans 14 amino acids. Germline values: CDR1 SGHVS, CDR2 FNYEAQ.

The chain employs TRBV7-9 and TRBJ1-3; D not resolved. Trimming cost V 5 bases and J 0 bases, with 5 bases left between them. The CDR3 has 13 residues. CDR1 and CDR2 (germline): SEHNR, FQNEAQ (reference sequence). The CDR3 spells CASSVSSGNTIYF. CDR3 DNA: TGTGCCAGCAGCGTTAGCTCTGGAAACACCATATATTTT.

The table lists this clone with a few counts. The CDR3 nucleotides read TGCAGCGTTGAATATCCAGGTCGAGCTTTCTTT. It codes for CSVEYPGRAFF. The chain links TRBV29-1 to TRBJ1-1; D call uncertain. Germline assignment: CDR1 SQVTM and CDR2 ANQGSEA. The CDR3 is 11 amino acids. The ends were cut back, 2 bases at V and 10 bases at J, with 11 bases in the middle.

The CDR3 loop is CASSQLYSGNTIYF. DNA for the CDR3: TGTGCCAGCAGTCAGTTATACTCTGGAAACACCATATATTTT. The chain recombines TRBV6-5 with TRBJ1-3; D remains ambiguous. Germline loops: CDR1 MNHEY, CDR2 SVGAGI. The length of the CDR3 is 14 residues. The V end was cut by 5 bases, the J end by 0 bases, with 8 bases between.

The J gene is TRBJ2-1, the V gene TRBV29-1, with 10 bases identical to TRBD2. The trim removed 3 bases at V and 6 bases at J, leaving 11 bases unmatched. Germline CDR1 is SQVTM and CDR2 is ANQGSEA. The CDR3 is 16 residues long. The CDR3 nucleotides are TGCAGCGTTGAGACGACTAGCGGGCGGAGGGCCAATGAGCAGTTCTTC. Translating it yields CSVETTSGRRANEQFF.

The chain has TRBV29-1 and TRBJ2-5; TRBD2 is a possible D gene (5 bases). CDR1 and CDR2 (germline): SQVTM, ANQGSEA. Trimming shortened V by 7 bases and J by 2 bases, and 11 bases separated the two germline ends. The CDR3 consists of 12 residues. This CDR3 reads CSALGVQETQYF. The DNA of the CDR3 is TGCAGCGCCCTCGGGGTACAAGAGACCCAGTACTTC. Based on the CDR3 plus reference TRBV29-1 and TRBJ2-5, the full variable domain is SAVISQKPSRDICQRGTSLTIQCQVDSQVTMMFWYRQQPGQSLTLIATANQGSEATYESGFVIDKFPISRPNLTFSTLTVSNMSPEDSSIYLCSALGVQETQYFGPGTRLLVL.

The rearrangement joins TRBV11-3 to TRBJ2-7; 8 bases are shared with TRBD1. The CDR3 length is 15 residues. Per the germline V gene, CDR1 is SGHNT and CDR2 is YENEEA. J was trimmed by 9 bases and V by 4 bases; bases with no gene match: 14. CDR3 sequence: CASSSWTGTEGVQYF. The CDR3 nucleotides are TGTGCCAGCAGCTCATGGACAGGGACTGAGGGCGTGCAGTACTTC.

This chain uses TRBV27 with TRBJ2-1; tentatively, D is TRBD1 (6 bases). Germline V gives CDR1 MNHEY, CDR2 SMNVEV (reference sequence). This CDR3 spans 13 amino acids. Trimming took off 6 bases at V and 11 bases at J, with 17 bases between the two ends. This chain's CDR3 is CASSPSGGQQQFF. The CDR3 DNA is TGTGCCAGCAGCCCCAGTGGGGGACAACAGCAGTTCTTC.

This chain links TRBV13 with TRBJ2-7; D uncertain. Trimming removed 0 bases from V and 4 bases from J, with 4 bases in between. The CDR3 extends over 12 amino acids. Germline assignment: CDR1 PRHDT and CDR2 FYEKMQ (reference sequence). CDR3: CASSLGSYEQYF. The CDR3 DNA follows: TGTGCCAGCAGCTTAGGTTCGTACGAGCAGTACTTC.

The J gene is TRBJ2-5, the V gene TRBV5-4; no clear D gene. Germline loops: CDR1 SGHNT, CDR2 YYREEE (reference sequence). CDR3 length: 14 residues. V lost 3 bases and J 2 bases, leaving 11 bases between the germline ends. CDR3 sequence: CASSYSSRQETQYF. DNA for the CDR3: TGTGCCAGCAGCTACTCCTCGAGGCAAGAGACCCAGTACTTC.

This chain joins TRBV12-5 and TRBJ1-4; 7 bases line up with TRBD1. Germline loops: CDR1 LGHNT, CDR2 FRNRAP. This CDR3 is 14 amino acids long. Germline trimming cut 1 base from V and 7 bases from J; bases unmatched to any gene: 3. The CDR3 loop reads CASGLGQGGEKLFF. Written as DNA, the CDR3 is TGTGCTAGTGGTTTGGGACAGGGTGGTGAAAAACTGTTTTTT.

This sequence joins TRBV9 and TRBJ2-7; D perhaps matches TRBD1 (5 bases). This CDR3 has 13 residues. With 0 bases removed from V and 8 bases from J, the gap between germline ends came to 12 bases. Germline assignment: CDR1 SGDLS and CDR2 YYNGEE. The CDR3 loop is CASSVVQAGQQYF. CDR3 DNA: TGTGCCAGCAGCGTAGTACAGGCCGGCCAGCAGTACTTC.

The rearrangement uses TRBV11-3 and TRBJ1-4; perhaps TRBD1 as D (5 bases). Germline CDR1 and CDR2: SGHNT and YENEEA. V gave up 5 bases and J gave up 4 bases, with 17 bases separating them. The CDR3 has 16 amino acids. The CDR3, as DNA: TGTGCCAGCAGCGAGACCTCAGGGAAACATAATGAAAAACTGTTTTTT. Translating it yields CASSETSGKHNEKLFF.

The CDR3: CASSQATGDGQPQHF. The CDR3 bases are TGTGCCAGCAGCCAAGCCACAGGGGATGGTCAGCCCCAGCATTTT. The chain couples TRBV4-2 to TRBJ1-5, with TRBD1 identical over 7 bases. The V segment lost 1 base and the J segment 6 bases; nucleotides outside the gene matches: 6. Germline values: CDR1 LGHNA, CDR2 YNFKEQ. CDR3 length equals 15 residues.

J is TRBJ1-6 and V is TRBV20-1, with D unresolved. Trimming took 6 bases from V and 7 from J, leaving 7 bases between them. This CDR3 comprises 11 residues. Germline V gives CDR1 DFQATT, CDR2 SNEGSKA (reference sequence). CDR3 residues: CSALQNSPLHF. As DNA, the CDR3 is TGCAGTGCGCTCCAGAATTCACCCCTCCACTTT.

The rearrangement uses TRBV28 and TRBJ1-5, with unresolved D. V lost 6 bases to trimming and J lost 5 bases, with 8 bases between them. Looked up from germline, CDR1 is MDHEN and CDR2 is SYDVKM. The CDR3 runs 12 residues. As DNA, the CDR3 is TGTGCCAGCAGCTTACTATATCAGCCCCAGCATTTT. This translates into CASSLLYQPQHF.

The J gene is TRBJ2-5, the V gene TRBV24-1; no definite D call. This CDR3 has 15 residues. V lost 4 bases to trimming and J lost 5 bases, with 16 bases between them. Germline assignment: CDR1 KGHDR and CDR2 SFDVKD. In DNA, the CDR3 is TGTGCCACCAGTGACTGGCGTGGGTCCGGGGAGACCCAGTACTTC. It yields the protein CATSDWRGSGETQYF.

This clone came up once. This sequence joins TRBV2 and TRBJ2-6, with D tentatively TRBD2 (6 bases). V lost 7 bases and J lost 2, with 15 bases in between. The CDR3 length is 16 residues. The germline V gene encodes CDR1 SNHLY and CDR2 FYNNEI. For the CDR3, the DNA is TGTGCCAGCAACACGGGACTCACCCCTGGGGCCAACGTCCTGACTTTC. Its protein product is CASNTGLTPGANVLTF.

The rearrangement uses TRBV2 and TRBJ2-7; 7 bases map to TRBD1. This CDR3 region has 11 residues. The V and J ends lost 8 bases and 4 bases, in that order; junction bases with no gene match: 2. Germline values: CDR1 SNHLY, CDR2 FYNNEI. The CDR3 nucleotides are TGTGCCAGCGACAGGGATTACGAGCAGTACTTC. Translation gives CASDRDYEQYF.

The chain combines TRBV5-1 with TRBJ2-1, with D perhaps matching TRBD2 (7 bases). This CDR3 region has 15 residues. The V and J ends lost 5 bases and 7 bases respectively, with 19 bases between them. The germline gives CDR1 SGHRS, CDR2 YFSETQ. Here the CDR3 reads CASRSGGGSLNEQFF. The DNA for the CDR3 is TGCGCCAGCAGGTCCGGCGGGGGCTCTCTTAATGAGCAGTTCTTC.

This sequence joins TRBV7-6 and TRBJ2-2; D gene unclear. V lost 2 bases, J lost 6 bases, and 25 bases lay in between. Germline V CDR1 and CDR2: SGHVS, FNYEAQ. CDR3 size: 19 residues. The CDR3 reads CASSLSRIDMTRVAGELFF. The CDR3 DNA is TGTGCCAGCAGCTTAAGTAGAATCGATATGACCCGGGTGGCCGGGGAGCTGTTTTTT.

A remark on this clone: Other DNA sequences in this sample translate to the same CDR3. This chain joins TRBV9 and TRBJ2-1; D perhaps matches TRBD1 (6 bases). Trimming cost V 0 bases and J 3 bases, with 7 bases left between them. This CDR3 spans 14 amino acids. CDR1 and CDR2 from the germline V gene are SGDLS and YYNGEE. The CDR3 coding sequence is TGTGCCAGCAGCGTAGCAGGGGTCTACAATGAGCAGTTCTTC. The encoded protein is CASSVAGVYNEQFF.